The sequence of this T cell receptor beta chain was determined in a study of blood T cell repertoires in COVID-19. Original analysis: Counts of nucleated cells, estimated from reference gene primer amplification, were obtained. Sequencing was performed with immunoSEQ multiplex PCR; in TCRdb, only in-frame clones are kept and a portion is missing. The V and J calls and the clone size are those of that table, but D and trimming were determined from the DNA. Of about 300,000 clones detected, 80% to 90% appear once; the ten largest clones hold around 1.5%. This clonotype originated in a woman between 40 and 55 years old who had recovered from COVID-19. The sample was peripheral blood.

CDR3 residues: CASSHRPGWDIYGYTF. In nucleotides, the CDR3 is TGTGCCAGCAGCCACCGTCCAGGTTGGGACATCTATGGCTACACCTTC. The J gene is TRBJ1-2, the V gene TRBV14, with D possibly matching TRBD1 (6 bases). V was cut by 3 bases and J by 4 bases, with 18 bases left in between. Germline values: CDR1 SGHDN, CDR2 FVKESK. The CDR3 sequence is 16 residues long.